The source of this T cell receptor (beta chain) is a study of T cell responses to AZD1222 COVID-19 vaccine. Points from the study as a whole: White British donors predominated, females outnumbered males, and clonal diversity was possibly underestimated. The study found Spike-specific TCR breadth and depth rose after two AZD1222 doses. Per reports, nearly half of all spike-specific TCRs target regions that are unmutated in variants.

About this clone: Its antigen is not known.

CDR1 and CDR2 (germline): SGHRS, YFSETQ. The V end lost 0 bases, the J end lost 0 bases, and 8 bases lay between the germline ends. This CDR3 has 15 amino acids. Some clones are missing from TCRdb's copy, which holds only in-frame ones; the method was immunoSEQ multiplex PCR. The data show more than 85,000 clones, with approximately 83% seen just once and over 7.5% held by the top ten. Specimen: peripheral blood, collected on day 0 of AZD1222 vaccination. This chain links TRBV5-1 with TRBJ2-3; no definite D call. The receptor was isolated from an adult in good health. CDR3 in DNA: TGCGCCAGCAGCTTGGAATTCTCTAGCACAGATACGCAGTATTTT. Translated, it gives CASSLEFSSTDTQYF. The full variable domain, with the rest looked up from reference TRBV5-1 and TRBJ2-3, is KAGVTQTPRYLIKTRGQQVTLSCSPISGHRSVSWYQQTPGQGLQFLFEYFSETQRNKGNFPGRFSGRQFSNSRSEMNVSTLELGDSALYLCASSLEFSSTDTQYFGPGTRLTVL.